A single T cell receptor beta chain is shown here with its context. The antigen remains undetermined. The junction shows a germline mismatch at one end, possibly a read error. Collection occurred without any documented infections or immune events in donors. The repertoire was sequenced with immunoSEQ multiplex PCR; TCRdb's copy has only in-frame clones and lacks some. Here the sample spans fewer than 130,000 clones, around nine tenths being singletons. The source of the sample is a study of identifying expanded T cells in peripheral blood. Findings of the study overall: Differentially abundant clones: roughly 1.3 between replicates, roughly 16 at around 14 days, 19 to 20 at four.

This CDR3 is built from 13 residues. Per the germline V gene, CDR1 is MNHEY and CDR2 is SMNVEV (reference sequence). Material for sequencing was blood. The source of this sequence is a person aged 18 to 75 in good health. The chain is built from TRBV27 and TRBJ2-4; D remains unclear. The CDR3 sequence is CASSLYSRDIQYF. The CDR3 coding sequence is TGTGCCAGCAGCTTATATAGTAGGGACATTCAGTACTTC.